This T cell receptor beta chain was obtained from a study of blood T cell repertoires in COVID-19. In the study overall: Both acute and convalescent COVID-19 samples were obtained from the United States, Italy and Spain. T cells, B-cell-depleted T cells, or PBMCs provided the cDNA or gDNA that served as material.

How the authors handled the data: Counts of nucleated cells, estimated from reference gene primer amplification, were obtained. The method was immunoSEQ multiplex PCR; TCRdb's version includes in-frame clones alone and lacks a portion of them. V and J calls plus clone size are reproduced from that table; the DNA served to infer D and trimming. The table lists around 100,000 clones, around nine tenths of them singletons. The CDR3 has 13 residues. CDR1 is LNHDA and CDR2 is SQIVND in the germline V gene (reference sequence). Trimming left V 3 bases short and J 2 bases short, with 7 bases between. The sample taken for sequencing was peripheral blood. The gene calls are TRBV19 and TRBJ2-5; the D is unclear. The clonotype was recovered from a human donor in a cohort sampled during active COVID-19. CDR3 coding DNA: TGTGCCAGTAGTATGAGGCCTCAAGAGACCCAGTACTTC. This sequence encodes CASSMRPQETQYF.